A single sample gave rise to the 15 T cell receptor beta chains below, sequenced in a study of blood T cell dynamics during melanoma immunotherapy. TCRdb's table, derived via immunoSEQ multiplex PCR, lists solely in-frame clones and lacks some. The data hold roughly 5,000 clones, with 88% observed a single time. The time point denotes: week 3, after first cycle of checkpoint inhibitor. Sequencing used blood, obtained from a patient treated with checkpoint blockade. Receptors originate from a human donor with melanoma.

The chain is built from TRBV9 and TRBJ2-7; possibly TRBD1 or TRBD2 for D (5 bases each). With 0 bases removed from V and 2 bases from J, the gap between germline ends came to 18 bases. Germline CDR1 SGDLS, CDR2 YYNGEE. The CDR3 sequence is 17 residues long. CDR3 DNA: TGTGCCAGCAGCGTAGGTGTCGGAGCTGAGGGGACCTACGAGCAGTACTTC. It encodes CASSVGVGAEGTYEQYF.

The chain carries TRBV10-3 and TRBJ2-7; D may be TRBD1 (6 bases). The CDR3 spans 13 residues. Germline lookup yields CDR1 ENHRY and CDR2 SYGVKD. With 0 bases removed from V and 7 bases from J, the gap between germline ends came to 10 bases. This CDR3 is CAISESRTEEQYF. Here the CDR3 DNA reads TGTGCCATCAGTGAGTCGCGGACAGAGGAGCAGTACTTC.

This clone has a handful of counts. V usage is TRBV7-6 and J usage is TRBJ2-5; D unclear. CDR1 and CDR2 (germline): SGHVS, FNYEAQ. CDR3 length: 15 amino acids. Trimming left V 1 base short and J 2 bases short, with 11 bases between. CDR3 nucleotide sequence: TGTGCCAGCAGCTTAGAGGCCGCAACTCAAGAGACCCAGTACTTC. It yields the protein CASSLEAATQETQYF.

The rearrangement links TRBV6-6 to TRBJ2-2; 7 bases line up with TRBD2. The CDR3 has 15 amino acids. Germline trimming cut 7 bases from V and 0 bases from J; bases unmatched to any gene: 5. CDR1 is MNHNY and CDR2 is SVGAGI in the germline V gene (reference sequence). The CDR3 here is CASNPAGANTGELFF. The CDR3 DNA is TGTGCCAGCAACCCCGCGGGGGCGAACACCGGGGAGCTGTTTTTT.

This chain joins TRBV7-1 and TRBJ1-2; D gene uncertain. TRBV7-1 is known as an ORF, though its function is uncertain. CDR3 length: 13 residues. Trimming cost V 5 bases and J 0 bases, with 7 bases left between them. CDR3 region: CASSPEANYGYTF. CDR3 nucleotide sequence: TGTGCCAGCAGCCCAGAAGCTAACTATGGCTACACCTTC.

The CDR3 protein is CASSSRGQGVVGYTF. CDR3 in DNA: TGTGCCAGCAGTTCCCGCGGACAGGGGGTGGTTGGCTACACCTTC. The rearrangement joins TRBV6-5 to TRBJ1-2; TRBD1 matches 10 bases. This CDR3 spans 15 amino acids. Per germline, CDR1 MNHEY and CDR2 SVGAGI. V lost 4 bases, J lost 7 bases, and 9 bases stayed unmatched.

This chain links TRBV7-9 with TRBJ2-1; a possible D gene is TRBD1 (6 bases). The germline V gene has CDR1 SEHNR and CDR2 FQNEAQ (reference sequence). V gave up 2 bases and J gave up 9 bases, with 17 bases separating them. CDR3 length equals 15 residues. In DNA, the CDR3 is TGTGCCAGCAGCTTACTGGGGGCAACACGGGGTGAGCAGTTCTTC. This codes for CASSLLGATRGEQFF.

The V call is TRBV7-9, the J call TRBJ2-2; no reliable D call. The CDR3 length is 13 residues. Between the trimmed V and J ends, which lost 3 bases and 9 bases, there was a span of 11 bases. Germline CDR1 reads SEHNR; CDR2 reads FQNEAQ (reference sequence). CDR3 nucleotide sequence: TGTGCCAGCAGCTTGGACGGCCGAAGGGAGCTGTTTTTT. Protein: CASSLDGRRELFF.

V is TRBV19 and J is TRBJ1-6, with D possibly TRBD1 on 5 matching bases. With 0 bases removed from V and 2 bases from J, the gap between germline ends came to 11 bases. The CDR3 is 17 residues long. CDR1 is LNHDA and CDR2 is SQIVND in the germline V gene (reference sequence). As DNA, the CDR3 is TGTGCCAGTAGTATAGATGCGACAGCCGCCTATAATTCACCCCTCCACTTT. It yields the protein CASSIDATAAYNSPLHF.

The V and J genes are TRBV28 and TRBJ2-5; D gene unclear. Trimming removed 2 bases from V and 4 bases from J, with 14 bases in between. The germline CDR1 and CDR2 sequences are MDHEN and SYDVKM. This CDR3 has 15 residues. The CDR3 DNA is TGTGCCAGCAGTTTAGGGCTAGATATCACAGAGACCCAGTACTTC. This codes for CASSLGLDITETQYF.

There are a few counts of this clone. This rearrangement joins TRBV7-2 to TRBJ2-2, with D unclear. Germline V CDR1 and CDR2: SGHTA, FQGNSA. The CDR3 loop spans 15 amino acids. The V end was cut by 2 bases, the J end by 1 base, with 8 bases between. This chain's CDR3 is CASSLSGGNTGELFF. DNA of the CDR3: TGTGCCAGCAGCTTATCAGGCGGGAACACCGGGGAGCTGTTTTTT.

The chain employs TRBV18 and TRBJ2-3, with D perhaps TRBD2 (5 bases). V shed 2 bases and J shed 0 bases, with 9 bases lying between them. The CDR3 spans 15 residues. CDR1 and CDR2 from the germline V gene are KGHSH and LQKENI. The chain's CDR3 is CASSPGLTSTDTQYF. The CDR3 bases are TGTGCCAGCTCACCAGGACTGACTAGCACAGATACGCAGTATTTT.

The V gene is TRBV7-2, the J gene TRBJ2-4, with D possibly called TRBD1 or TRBD2 (5 bases each). There are 13 residues in the CDR3. The V end was cut by 4 bases, the J end by 11 bases, with 15 bases between. The V gene's germline CDR1 is SGHTA and CDR2 FQGNSA. As DNA, the CDR3 is TGTGCCAGCAGCTCGGACACCGGAGGAGTTCAGTACTTC. The encoded protein is CASSSDTGGVQYF.

The chain links TRBV30 to TRBJ2-7, with D uncertain. The CDR3 length is 12 residues. Germline V lookup: CDR1 GTSNPN, CDR2 SVGIG (reference sequence). The ends were cut back, 3 bases at V and 2 bases at J, with 8 bases in the middle. The CDR3 DNA is TGTGCCTGGAGCTCCAGGACCTACGAGCAGTACTTC. This codes for CAWSSRTYEQYF.

The rearrangement uses TRBV18 and TRBJ1-4; no clear D. Germline V gives CDR1 KGHSH, CDR2 LQKENI. With 6 bases removed from V and 8 bases from J, the gap between germline ends came to 10 bases. This CDR3 is built from 12 residues. The DNA of the CDR3 is TGTGCCAGCTCTCTACATAGAGAAAAACTGTTTTTT. Its translation: CASSLHREKLFF.